Below are 17 T cell receptor beta chains sequenced from a single sample in a study of beta chain features in type 1 diabetes. Sequenced material consisted of expressed TCRB transcripts (all of the isolated RNA was reverse transcribed). The table came from immunoSEQ multiplex PCR; TCRdb's copy has only in-frame clones and leaves some out. Of approximately 140,000 clones listed, under 60% are singletons. Sequenced: Tregs from blood. These receptors were collected from a man younger than 35 in good health.

The chain carries TRBV19 and TRBJ1-5, with D uncertain. Germline loops: CDR1 LNHDA, CDR2 SQIVND (reference sequence). V gave up 4 bases and J gave up 0 bases, with 7 bases separating them. The CDR3 length is 14 residues. CDR3 protein: CASSTIISNQPQHF. The CDR3 region has the DNA TGTGCCAGTAGTACCATCATTAGCAATCAGCCCCAGCATTTT.

The DNA of the CDR3 is TGTGCCAGCAGAAAGACAGGTGGTATGACCGGGGAGCTGTTTTTT. It specifies CASRKTGGMTGELFF. The chain has TRBV6-6 and TRBJ2-2; maybe TRBD1 (6 bases). The V gene's germline CDR1 is MNHNY and CDR2 SVGAGI (reference sequence). The CDR3 contains 15 residues. Trimming pared 6 bases from V and 5 bases from J, leaving 16 bases between.

The chain is built from TRBV5-1 and TRBJ1-2; 7 bases are shared with TRBD1. Per germline, CDR1 SGHRS and CDR2 YFSETQ. V shed 3 bases and J 3 bases; nucleotides not matched to a gene: 5. The CDR3 runs 14 residues. The CDR3 sequence: CASSSTGTDYGYTF. CDR3 nucleotides: TGCGCCAGCAGCTCGACCGGGACAGACTATGGCTACACCTTC. Complete variable domain (other parts from reference TRBV5-1 and TRBJ1-2): KAGVTQTPRYLIKTRGQQVTLSCSPISGHRSVSWYQQTPGQGLQFLFEYFSETQRNKGNFPGRFSGRQFSNSRSEMNVSTLELGDSALYLCASSSTGTDYGYTFGSGTRLTVV.

The rearrangement joins TRBV6-5 to TRBJ1-2; weak D call: TRBD1 (5 bases). V gave up 0 bases and J gave up 7 bases, with 6 bases separating them. This CDR3 contains 12 residues. CDR1 and CDR2 (germline): MNHEY, SVGAGI. CDR3 protein: CASSYSGRGYTF. CDR3 DNA: TGTGCCAGCAGTTACTCGGGGCGTGGCTACACCTTC.

CDR3: CASSQDLRGGLETQYF. The DNA for the CDR3 is TGCGCCAGCAGCCAAGATCTACGGGGGGGCCTGGAGACCCAGTACTTC. The chain links TRBV4-3 to TRBJ2-5, with 8 bases matching TRBD2. Germline loops: CDR1 LGHNA, CDR2 YSLEER. The CDR3 is 16 residues long. V was clipped by 0 bases and J by 5 bases; unmatched bases: 8.

CDR3 region: CAWSTPRVLTYNEQFF. In DNA, the CDR3 is TGTGCCTGGAGTACCCCTCGGGTCCTAACCTACAATGAGCAGTTCTTC. The chain combines TRBV30 with TRBJ2-1, with unresolved D. V was shortened by 2 bases and J by 2 bases, with 16 bases between the two germline ends. There are 16 residues in the CDR3. Germline values: CDR1 GTSNPN, CDR2 SVGIG (reference sequence).

This sequence joins TRBV28 and TRBJ2-2, with a tentative D call TRBD2 (5 bases). Per germline, CDR1 MDHEN and CDR2 SYDVKM. Trimming removed 8 bases from V and 7 bases from J, with 14 bases in between. This CDR3 has 13 amino acids. DNA of the CDR3: TGTGCCAGCCGTAGCGCTAGAGACGGGGAGCTGTTTTTT. Residues: CASRSARDGELFF.

The chain uses TRBV27 and TRBJ2-1, with 8 bases lining up with TRBD2. Germline assignment: CDR1 MNHEY and CDR2 SMNVEV (reference sequence). CDR3 length: 14 amino acids. V trimming: 4 bases; J trimming: 6 bases; junction bases outside the gene matches: 5. The CDR3 protein is CASSSRRGGNEQFF. CDR3 bases: TGTGCCAGCAGTTCCCGCCGGGGGGGCAATGAGCAGTTCTTC.

This chain joins TRBV5-8 and TRBJ2-7, with TRBD1 matching 9 bases. The ends lost 4 bases at V and 0 bases at J; junction bases unmatched: 5. The CDR3 spans 15 residues. Per germline, CDR1 SGHTS and CDR2 YDEGEE. The CDR3 DNA follows: TGTGCCAGCAGCGTCCGGGACAGGGACTCCTACGAGCAGTACTTC. Its protein is CASSVRDRDSYEQYF.

In this sample, this clone turned up once. The chain uses TRBV5-1 and TRBJ2-1; 13 nucleotides match TRBD2. The CDR3 length is 18 residues. The V and J ends lost 7 bases and 9 bases, in that order; junction bases with no gene match: 19. CDR1 and CDR2 (germline): SGHRS, YFSETQ. The CDR3 region has the DNA TGCGCCAGCGGCAGGACTAGCGGGGGTTTAAGGTTTCGAAGTGAGCAGTTCTTC. It translates to CASGRTSGGLRFRSEQFF.

The J gene is TRBJ2-5, the V gene TRBV19; TRBD1 is a possible D gene (6 bases). V dropped 2 bases and J dropped 5 bases, with 12 bases sitting between them. Germline V gene data show CDR1 as LNHDA and CDR2 as SQIVND (reference sequence). The CDR3 is 14 amino acids. The chain's CDR3 is CASSIQGLGETQYF. The DNA of the CDR3 is TGTGCCAGTAGTATACAGGGGTTGGGGGAGACCCAGTACTTC.

The chain links TRBV14 to TRBJ2-1; TRBD2 agrees at 7 bases. This CDR3 has 19 amino acids. The germline V gene encodes CDR1 SGHDN and CDR2 FVKESK. J was trimmed by 5 bases and V by 4 bases; bases with no gene match: 20. The CDR3 sequence: CASSRAPRPGGRANNEQFF. Here the CDR3 DNA reads TGTGCCAGCAGCCGAGCGCCCCGCCCCGGCGGGAGAGCAAACAATGAGCAGTTCTTC. Variable domain in full (rest from reference TRBV14 and TRBJ2-1): EAGVTQFPSHSVIEKGQTVTLRCDPISGHDNLYWYRRVMGKEIKFLLHFVKESKQDESGMPNNRFLAERTGGTYSTLKVQPAELEDSGVYFCASSRAPRPGGRANNEQFFGPGTRLTVL.

This clone was seen once. The chain recombines TRBV5-1 with TRBJ2-7, with TRBD2 identical over 8 bases. The germline gives CDR1 SGHRS, CDR2 YFSETQ. The CDR3 length is 16 residues. Germline trimming cut 4 bases from V and 2 bases from J; bases unmatched to any gene: 11. CDR3 sequence reads: CASSPSLFSGTYEQYF. The CDR3 bases are TGCGCCAGCAGCCCTAGCCTCTTTAGCGGGACCTACGAGCAGTACTTC.

The genes are TRBV7-9 and TRBJ1-3; D is undetermined. The V gene lost 5 bases and the J gene lost 4 bases, with 21 bases spanning the gap. CDR1 and CDR2 (germline): SEHNR, FQNEAQ (reference sequence). CDR3 length: 17 amino acids. The CDR3 DNA reads as TGTGCCAGCAGCCCCCAAATATGGATCCTAGAAGGAAACACCATATATTTT. Translation gives CASSPQIWILEGNTIYF.

This clone was counted a few times. The chain carries TRBV10-3 and TRBJ1-5, with TRBD1 matching over 8 bases. Germline-derived CDR1 and CDR2 are ENHRY and SYGVKD. V shed 4 bases and J 3 bases; nucleotides not matched to a gene: 8. This CDR3 spans 16 amino acids. CDR3 DNA: TGTGCCATCAGTGCTAGCACAGGGGGTAACAATCAGCCCCAGCATTTT. Amino acids: CAISASTGGNNQPQHF.

This clone was seen more than once but under ten times. The V and J genes are TRBV25-1 and TRBJ2-2, with 9 bases identical to TRBD1. V gave up 4 bases and J gave up 0 bases; unmatched junction bases: 9. The CDR3 has 18 amino acids. The germline gives CDR1 MGHDK, CDR2 SYGVNS. The CDR3, as DNA: TGTGCCAGCAGTGTTTCTCCGGGACAGGGAGCGAACACCGGGGAGCTGTTTTTT. It translates to CASSVSPGQGANTGELFF.

This chain connects TRBV6-6 to TRBJ1-1; D unclear. V gave up 5 bases and J gave up 1 base, with 5 bases separating them. Germline CDR1 is MNHNY and CDR2 is SVGAGI (reference sequence). This CDR3 region has 12 residues. Written as DNA, the CDR3 is TGTGCCAGCAGTACAGAGAACACTGAAGCTTTCTTT. As protein: CASSTENTEAFF.